Sequencing of this TCR beta chain was carried out in a study of cytomegalovirus exposure and HLA in healthy donors (dated by TCRdb to between 2016 and 2019). For context, the study as a whole: An earlier analysis of some 620 of the donors reported 276 Gb of sequence data and around 100 million unique TCR beta sequences obtained from about 200 million T cells. Roughly 310 gigabases of sequencing data and some 85 million unique TCR sequences were included in an early release covering 550 to 800 HLA-typed donors. Among the roughly 370 genotyped donors, more than 70% belonged to the genetic ancestry cluster associated with self-reported Caucasian donors. The study aimed to test whether signatures of past pathogen exposure could be identified by cataloging public T cell receptors. Using immunosequencing, the study profiled T cell repertoires from 666 subjects and related those repertoires to cytomegalovirus serostatus. Along with the 666-subject first cohort, a separate validation cohort of around 110 different subjects was used. High-throughput TCR immunosequencing, statistical association of individual TCRs with disease status, and machine learning were combined to predict cytomegalovirus infection status. To study patterns of TCR occurrence, a later analysis re-analyzed previously published TCR beta repertoires from around 670 donors and added high-resolution HLA genotyping. The later analysis used no new phenotypic data to find candidate immune exposures, relying instead on TCR beta sequences and their occurrence across donors. An earlier analysis of 587 of the donors used high-throughput TCR beta sequencing to judge whether each TCR beta V gene segment behaved as functional or pseudogenic. Alongside the repertoire data, information on donor age, sex, ethnicity and CMV serostatus was compiled. A later genetic analysis took genome-wide SNP genotypes for about 55% of the roughly 670 donors and used that subset as a discovery cohort. Every repertoire in the discovery cohort had been generated on one and the same sequencing platform. Class I and class II HLA loci were covered by the typing at four-digit resolution. Typing coverage differed by locus: A, B, C, DRB1 and DQB1 were typed in roughly 620-630 donors, DQA1 in 522, DPA1 in nearly 610, and DPB1 in 400 to 480. Several DR-DQ haplotypes were handled as single units for association and clustering because linkage in the cohort was strong. Across about 380 genotyped donors of the cohort, an average of about 200,000 unique TCR beta nucleotide sequences per donor were sequenced, and roughly 17% of those sequences were non-productive. Paper-wide results and their limitations: Three of the identified cytomegalovirus-associated TCR beta chains were confirmed in vitro to be specific for cytomegalovirus antigens. V-gene and J-gene trimming of TCR beta chains was associated with a missense DCLRE1C variant in a later genetic analysis, and the association was replicated in an independent cohort. In a later analysis, several top co-occurrence clusters were reported to appear linked to parvovirus B19, influenza, CMV and Epstein-Barr virus. Cytomegalovirus status was reported to be diagnosed by the classifier with high specificity and sensitivity in both the original and validation cohorts. When HLA alleles, especially DR and DQ, strongly co-occurred, TCR associations were difficult to assign to individual alleles. The study listed 150 to 200 TCR beta chains as associated with cytomegalovirus. Around 16 rarely observed V segments, including chromosome 9 orphons, were excluded from the earlier analysis of about 600 of the donors because counts were too low. Specific HLA alleles were associated with some 15,000 TCR beta sequences at a false discovery rate of 0.05 in a later analysis. Presence/absence analyses assumed roughly uniform sequencing depth across donors, an assumption that may not hold. In a later analysis, HLA-associated TCR beta chains were found to be more clonally expanded and to have lower generation probabilities than equally common non-associated chains. Correlated functional status among segregating V segments might be attributable to linkage disequilibrium, but an unknown experimental factor could not be ruled out. A further reported finding was that TCR beta sequences accurately predicted the HLA-A and HLA-B alleles for most subjects in the first cohort. Because HLA typing was missing for some donors at each locus, association tests included only the typed subset. In a later analysis, the rate of TCR association differed among HLA loci, with DRB1 alleles having the most associated TCRs and HLA-C alleles having the fewest. Immune exposure information for the cohort was limited to CMV serostatus. Compared with the approximately 700-donor mean, donors in an Asian-associated ancestry cluster had fewer N-insertions in productive TCRs, according to a later genetic analysis. This cohort had only TCR beta chains sequenced, and the lack of alpha or paired-chain data limited which features could be detected. Most TCR sequences were observed very rarely across donors, whereas some public TCRs were present in many individuals. In a later analysis, most CMV-associated TCR beta chains were found to appear HLA-restricted, with HLA associations seemingly driven largely by CMV exposure. According to the authors, the approach could potentially be generalized to other disease states and immunological phenotypes. In an earlier analysis of some 500 of the donors, most TCR beta V segments appeared in productive rearrangements about 87% or about 30% of the time, broadly matching IMGT annotations. A cluster of highly shared sequence variants was judged likely to be a technical artifact of the sequencing pipeline. Some IMGT-functional V segments, including TRBV6-2 and TRBV6-3, could not be distinguished by the 87-base-pair reads and were therefore excluded.

The method behind the library was the immunoSEQ multiplex PCR assay. A mixture of 60 forward primers for TCR Vbeta segments and 13 reverse primers for TCR Jbeta segments was used in the multiplex PCR. A multiplex PCR assay on genomic DNA amplified the CDR3 region of rearranged TCR beta genes. The amplified TCR beta libraries were sequenced on the Illumina HiSeq System as 87-base-pair reads. In the authors' own workflow: A later analysis tallied about 77 million unique TCR beta chains across the 666 repertoires, and roughly 11 million of those chains were shared by two or more donors. To remove PCR and sequencing errors, raw reads were error-corrected and collapsed into unique sequences using a nearest-neighbor algorithm that merged closely related sequences. Alignment of CDR3 sequences to IMGT reference sequences was used to assign V, D and J gene segments. Each retained sequence needed at least a six-nucleotide match to both a V gene segment and a J gene segment. A rearrangement was called productive if the CDR3 had no stop codons and remained in frame with V and J, and every other rearrangement was called non-productive. Following IMGT convention, CDR3 was defined as the stretch from the second conserved V-encoded cysteine up to the conserved J-encoded phenylalanine. Sequences without an unambiguous match to a single V gene segment were excluded from the earlier analysis of about 600 of the donors. An earlier analysis of a few hundred of the donors called V segments functional above 56.7% productive rearrangements and segregating when the between-donor standard deviation exceeded 5%. A statistical classification framework was built for diagnosing cytomegalovirus status from the catalog of TCR beta chain sequences. In a later analysis, V and J genes were assigned by comparing TCR nucleotide sequences against IMGT/GENE-DB human TR gene sequences. The TCRdist pipeline was used in a later analysis to assign CDR3 sequences and most-parsimonious VDJ recombination scenarios. In a later analysis, each TCR beta chain was defined by its CDR3 amino acid sequence together with its V-gene family, and reads lacking a unique V-gene family were excluded. To address suspected cross-contamination and a sequencing artifact, a later analysis removed some 620 highly shared, low-generation-probability nucleotide sequences. For each public chain, a later analysis derived a clonal expansion index from normalized ranks of inferred template counts within each repertoire. A later analysis computed generation probabilities with a VDJ recombination model fitted to out-of-frame rearrangements, and checked the results against IGoR. Hypergeometric tests were used in a later analysis to score TCR-TCR, TCR-HLA and TCR-CMV co-occurrence, with a repertoire-size bias correction applied to the TCR pairs. In a later analysis, false discovery rates were estimated by permuting HLA or CMV assignments 20 times. In a later analysis, co-occurring TCRs were grouped using DBSCAN, and TCRdist sequence similarity was added for clustering within HLA-allele-positive subsets. Co-occurrence clustering excluded repertoires with fewer than 30,000 or more than 120,000 public chains, plus five with anomalous nucleotide sharing. TCRdb's version of the immuneACCESS table is confined to in-frame rearrangements and falls short of the full clone set. An unresolved V gene accounts for under half of the shortfall where checked; the remainder is of unknown origin. That table furnishes V, J and clone size, whereas the DNA furnished D and trimming. The sample table holds roughly 100,000 clones. The ten largest clonotypes hold approximately 15% of the sample.

The germline V gene encodes CDR1 MGHRA and CDR2 YSYEKL. V is cut back by 7 bases and J by 6 bases, with 13 bases in the junction unmatched. Measured from the cysteine to the phenylalanine, the CDR3 is 16 residues long. Of all the DNA, just the CDR3 is kept, 48 bases in frame from base 1. Comments on this clone: No cognate antigen has been identified for it.

The cohort consisted of 600 to 700 healthy bone marrow donors. At the time of sampling, all cohort members were nominally healthy, though unrecorded immune exposures were likely present. The donor tested CMV seropositive and was one of the 289 seropositive cohort members. Each donor provided a peripheral blood sample, and peripheral blood mononuclear cells were used for TCR beta sequencing. The Qiagen DNeasy Blood Extraction Kit was used to extract genomic DNA from the blood cell samples. Sequencing used PBMCs. The receptor comes from a man aged 50-60 years in good health and CMV-seropositive. The chain links TRBV4-1 with TRBJ2-2; TRBD2 fits 8 bases in the junction. The CDR3 reads as follows: CASTPGGGRTAGELFF. The DNA is as follows: TGCGCCAGCACCCCTGGGGGCGGGAGGACGGCCGGGGAGCTGTTTTTT.